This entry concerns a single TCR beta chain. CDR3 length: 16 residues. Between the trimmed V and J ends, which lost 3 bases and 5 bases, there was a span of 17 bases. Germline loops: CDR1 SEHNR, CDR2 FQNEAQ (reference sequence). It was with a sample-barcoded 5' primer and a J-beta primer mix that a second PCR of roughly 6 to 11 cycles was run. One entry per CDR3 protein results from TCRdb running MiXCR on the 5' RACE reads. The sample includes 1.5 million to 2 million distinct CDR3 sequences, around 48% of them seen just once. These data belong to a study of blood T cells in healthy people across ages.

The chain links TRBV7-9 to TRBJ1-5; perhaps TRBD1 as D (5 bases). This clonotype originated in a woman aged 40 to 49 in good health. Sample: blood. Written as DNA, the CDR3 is TGTGCCAGCAGCTTCAGCTCCCAAGGGACTGATCAGCCCCAGCATTTT. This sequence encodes CASSFSSQGTDQPQHF. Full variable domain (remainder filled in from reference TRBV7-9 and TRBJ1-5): DTGVSQNPRHKITKRGQNVTFRCDPISEHNRLYWYRQTLGQGPEFLTYFQNEAQLEKSRLLSDRFSAERPKGSFSTLEIQRTEQGDSAMYLCASSFSSQGTDQPQHFGDGTRLSIL.